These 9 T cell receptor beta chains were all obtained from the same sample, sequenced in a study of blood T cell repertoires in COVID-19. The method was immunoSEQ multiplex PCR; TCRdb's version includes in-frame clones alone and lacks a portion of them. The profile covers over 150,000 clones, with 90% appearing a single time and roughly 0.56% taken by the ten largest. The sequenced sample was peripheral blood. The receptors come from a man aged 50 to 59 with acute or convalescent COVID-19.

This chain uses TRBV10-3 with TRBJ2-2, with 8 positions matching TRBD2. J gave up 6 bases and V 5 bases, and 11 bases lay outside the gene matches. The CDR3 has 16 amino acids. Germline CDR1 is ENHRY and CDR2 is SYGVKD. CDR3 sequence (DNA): TGTGCCATCAGTCGAGAGCGGGAGACGGTCGCCGGGGAGCTGTTTTTT. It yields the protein CAISRERETVAGELFF.

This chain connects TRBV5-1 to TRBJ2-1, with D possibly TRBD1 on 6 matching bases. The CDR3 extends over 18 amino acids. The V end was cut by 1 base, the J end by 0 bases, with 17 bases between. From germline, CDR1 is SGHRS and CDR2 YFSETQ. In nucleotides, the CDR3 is TGCGCCAGCAGCTTGAGCCCTCAGGGGACGAGCTCCTACAATGAGCAGTTCTTC. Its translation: CASSLSPQGTSSYNEQFF.

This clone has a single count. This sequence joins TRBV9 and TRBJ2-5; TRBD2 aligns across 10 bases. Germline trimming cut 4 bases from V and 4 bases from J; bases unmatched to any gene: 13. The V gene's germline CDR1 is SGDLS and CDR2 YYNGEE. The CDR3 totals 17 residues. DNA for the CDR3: TGTGCCAGCAGCCCCCGGACTAGCGGTGGATTAGGAGAGACCCAGTACTTC. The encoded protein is CASSPRTSGGLGETQYF.

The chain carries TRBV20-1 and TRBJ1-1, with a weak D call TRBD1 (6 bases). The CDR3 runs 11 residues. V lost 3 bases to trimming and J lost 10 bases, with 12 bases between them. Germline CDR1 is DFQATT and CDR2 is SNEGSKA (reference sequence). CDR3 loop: CSARGGAVAFF. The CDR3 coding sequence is TGCAGTGCTAGGGGGGGGGCTGTAGCTTTCTTT.

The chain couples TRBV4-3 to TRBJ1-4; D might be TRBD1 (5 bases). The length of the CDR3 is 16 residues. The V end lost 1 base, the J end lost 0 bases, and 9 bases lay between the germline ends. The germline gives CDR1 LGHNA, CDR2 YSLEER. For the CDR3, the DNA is TGCGCCAGCAGCCAAGGCGGGGGGACAACTAATGAAAAACTGTTTTTT. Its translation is CASSQGGGTTNEKLFF.

For the CDR3, the DNA is TGTGCCTGGGGCCCCGGGGGAGTTAGAAACTATGGCTACACCTTC. Translated: CAWGPGGVRNYGYTF. The rearrangement joins TRBV30 to TRBJ1-2; maybe TRBD1 (5 bases). The V gene lost 5 bases and the J gene lost 2 bases, with 18 bases spanning the gap. CDR1 is GTSNPN, CDR2 SVGIG, per germline (reference sequence). This CDR3 has 15 residues.

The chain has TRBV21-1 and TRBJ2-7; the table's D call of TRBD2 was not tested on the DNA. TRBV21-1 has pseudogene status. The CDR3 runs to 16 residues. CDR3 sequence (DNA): TGTGCCAGCAGCTACACTAGCGGGAGGGGGGGTGCCGAGCAGTACTTC. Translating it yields CASSYTSGRGGAEQYF.

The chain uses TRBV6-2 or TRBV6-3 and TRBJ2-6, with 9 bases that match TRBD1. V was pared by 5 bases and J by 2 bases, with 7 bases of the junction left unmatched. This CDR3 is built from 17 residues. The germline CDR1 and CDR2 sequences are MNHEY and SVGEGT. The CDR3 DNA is TGTGCCAGCAGTATCGATGGACAGGGGACTGGGGCCAACGTCCTGACTTTC. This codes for CASSIDGQGTGANVLTF.

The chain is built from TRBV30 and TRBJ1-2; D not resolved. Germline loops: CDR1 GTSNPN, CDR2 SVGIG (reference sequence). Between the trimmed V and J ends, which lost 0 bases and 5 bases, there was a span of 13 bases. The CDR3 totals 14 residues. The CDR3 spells CAWSVAGIGYGYTF. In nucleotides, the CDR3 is TGTGCCTGGAGTGTGGCGGGGATCGGGTATGGCTACACCTTC. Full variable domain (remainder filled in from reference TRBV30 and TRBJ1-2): SQTIHQWPATLVQPVGSPLSLECTVEGTSNPNLYWYRQAAGRGLQLLFYSVGIGQISSEVPQNLSASRPQDRQFILSSKKLLLSDSGFYLCAWSVAGIGYGYTFGSGTRLTVV.